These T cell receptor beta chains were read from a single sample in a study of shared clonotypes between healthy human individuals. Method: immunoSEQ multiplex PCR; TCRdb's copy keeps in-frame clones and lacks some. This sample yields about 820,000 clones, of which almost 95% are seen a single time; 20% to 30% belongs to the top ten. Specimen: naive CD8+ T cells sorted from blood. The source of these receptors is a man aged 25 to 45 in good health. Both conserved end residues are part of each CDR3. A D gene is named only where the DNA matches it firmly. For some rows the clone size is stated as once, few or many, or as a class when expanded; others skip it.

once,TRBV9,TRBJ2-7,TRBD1,CASSVGGTGGREQYF,TGTGCCAGCAGCGTAGGAGGGACAGGGGGCCGCGAGCAGTACTTC
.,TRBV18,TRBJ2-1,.,CASQGSGYNEQFF,TGTGCCAGCCAGGGATCTGGTTACAATGAGCAGTTCTTC
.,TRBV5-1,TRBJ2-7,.,CASSPTRPSHTYEQYF,TGCGCCAGCAGCCCAACTAGGCCCTCTCACACCTACGAGCAGTACTTC
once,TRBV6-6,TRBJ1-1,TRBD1,CASRGQDGLNTEAFF,TGTGCCAGCAGGGGACAGGATGGGTTGAACACTGAAGCTTTCTTT
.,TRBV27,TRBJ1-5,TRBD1,CASSQLAGGDRPNQPQHF,TGTGCCAGCAGTCAATTGGCTGGGGGGGACAGACCCAATCAGCCCCAGCATTTT
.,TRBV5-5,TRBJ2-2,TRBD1,CASSVDRANTGELFF,TGTGCCAGCAGCGTTGACAGGGCGAACACCGGGGAGCTGTTTTTT
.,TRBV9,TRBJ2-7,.,CASSVGGRSYEQYF,TGTGCCAGCAGCGTAGGAGGGAGATCCTACGAGCAGTACTTC
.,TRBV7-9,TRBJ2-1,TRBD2,CASSLAGTSGRADNEQFF,TGTGCCAGCAGCTTAGCGGGGACAAGCGGGAGGGCGGACAATGAGCAGTTCTTC
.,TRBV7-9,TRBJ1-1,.,CASSLGWGGPEYTEAFF,TGTGCCAGCAGCTTAGGCTGGGGGGGCCCGGAGTACACTGAAGCTTTCTTT
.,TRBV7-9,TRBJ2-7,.,CASSLGGGNEQYF,TGTGCCAGCAGCCTAGGGGGAGGGAACGAGCAGTACTTC
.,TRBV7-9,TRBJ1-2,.,CASSQRLGYTF,TGTGCCAGCAGCCAACGTCTTGGCTACACCTTC
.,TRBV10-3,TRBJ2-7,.,CAIARGEGALRYEQYF,TGTGCCATCGCGCGGGGTGAAGGGGCTTTACGCTACGAGCAGTACTTC
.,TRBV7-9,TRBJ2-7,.,CASSFGATYEQYF,TGTGCCAGCAGCTTCGGAGCCACGTACGAGCAGTACTTC
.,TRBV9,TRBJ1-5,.,CASSVGGSGNQPQHF,TGTGCCAGCAGCGTAGGTGGCTCCGGCAATCAGCCCCAGCATTTT
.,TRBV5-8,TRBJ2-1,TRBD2,CASSLGAGESNEQFF,TGTGCCAGCAGCTTGGGCGCGGGGGAATCCAATGAGCAGTTCTTC
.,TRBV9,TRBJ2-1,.,CASSVGGGARYNEQFF,TGTGCCAGCAGCGTAGGAGGAGGGGCGCGGTACAATGAGCAGTTCTTC
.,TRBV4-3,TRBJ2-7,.,CASSPTVGYEQYF,TGCGCCAGCAGCCCAACAGTGGGCTACGAGCAGTACTTC
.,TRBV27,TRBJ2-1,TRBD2,CASRSRSGRRGEQFF,TGTGCCAGCAGATCTCGTAGCGGGAGGAGGGGTGAGCAGTTCTTC
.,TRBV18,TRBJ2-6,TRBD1,CASSLTGALSGANVLTF,TGTGCCAGCTCTCTGACAGGGGCGCTCTCTGGGGCCAACGTCCTGACTTTC
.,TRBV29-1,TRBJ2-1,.,CSVEGDASSYNEQFF,TGCAGCGTTGAAGGGGACGCCAGCTCCTACAATGAGCAGTTCTTC
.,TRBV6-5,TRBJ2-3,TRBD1,CASGWDRVADTQYF,TGTGCCAGCGGGTGGGACAGGGTCGCAGATACGCAGTATTTT
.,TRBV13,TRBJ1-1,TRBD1,CASSSETGMNEAFF,TGTGCCAGCAGCTCCGAGACAGGGATGAATGAAGCTTTCTTT
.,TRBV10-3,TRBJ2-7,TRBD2,CAISGGLAGLSYEQYF,TGTGCCATCAGTGGGGGACTAGCGGGCCTCTCCTACGAGCAGTACTTC
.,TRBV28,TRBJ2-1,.,CASSLVWGEEQFF,TGTGCCAGCAGTTTAGTGTGGGGCGAGGAGCAGTTCTTC
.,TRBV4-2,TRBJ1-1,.,CASSQVPLNTEAFF,TGTGCCAGCAGCCAAGTCCCCCTGAACACTGAAGCTTTCTTT
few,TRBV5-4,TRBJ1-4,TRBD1,CASSHWDSGQGRNEKLFF,TGTGCCAGCAGCCACTGGGACTCGGGACAGGGACGGAATGAAAAACTGTTTTTT
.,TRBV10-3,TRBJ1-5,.,CAISESLGQPQHF,TGTGCCATCAGTGAGTCCCTGGGTCAGCCCCAGCATTTT
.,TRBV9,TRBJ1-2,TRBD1,CASNHPSGGGGYTF,TGTGCCAGCAACCACCCTTCAGGGGGAGGTGGCTACACCTTC
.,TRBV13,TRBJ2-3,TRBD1,CASHRQGAGDTQYF,TGTGCCAGCCATAGACAGGGGGCCGGAGATACGCAGTATTTT
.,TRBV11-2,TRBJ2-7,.,CASSLTPRGGMDNEQYF,TGTGCCAGCAGCTTAACCCCACGGGGCGGGATGGATAACGAGCAGTACTTC
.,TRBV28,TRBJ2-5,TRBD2,CASRSGGTSGIQETQYF,TGTGCCAGCCGATCGGGGGGGACTAGCGGAATTCAAGAGACCCAGTACTTC
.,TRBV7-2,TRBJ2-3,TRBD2,CASSLTSGSLDTQYF,TGTGCCAGCAGCTTAACTAGCGGGAGTCTAGATACGCAGTATTTT
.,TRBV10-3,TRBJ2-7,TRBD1,CAISSGQDYEQYF,TGTGCCATCAGCTCGGGACAGGACTACGAGCAGTACTTC
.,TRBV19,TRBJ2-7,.,CASSAQGASYEQYF,TGTGCCAGTAGTGCACAGGGCGCGTCCTACGAGCAGTACTTC
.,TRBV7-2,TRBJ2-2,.,CASSTLSGELFF,TGTGCCAGCAGCACCTTGTCCGGGGAGCTGTTTTTT
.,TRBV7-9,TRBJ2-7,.,CAGGTAMSYEQYF,TGTGCCGGGGGGACAGCGATGTCCTACGAGCAGTACTTC
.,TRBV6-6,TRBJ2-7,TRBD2,CASERGTTELYEQYF,TGTGCCAGCGAACGCGGGACTACCGAACTCTACGAGCAGTACTTC
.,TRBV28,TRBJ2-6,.,CASSSPGGVSGANVLTF,TGTGCCAGCAGTTCCCCTGGTGGGGTCTCTGGGGCCAACGTCCTGACTTTC
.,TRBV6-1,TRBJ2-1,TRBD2,CASSEPLGVAGGALYEQFF,TGTGCCAGCAGTGAACCCCTGGGGGTAGCGGGAGGCGCTTTGTATGAGCAGTTCTTC
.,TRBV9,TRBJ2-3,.,CASSPLDPGPTDTQYF,TGTGCCAGCAGCCCCCTCGACCCCGGCCCCACAGATACGCAGTATTTT
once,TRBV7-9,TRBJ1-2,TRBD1,CASSQGQGGGYTF,TGTGCCAGCAGCCAGGGACAGGGCGGGGGCTACACCTTC
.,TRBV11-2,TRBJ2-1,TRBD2,CASSPSPTSGGGEQFF,TGTGCCAGCAGCCCCTCCCCGACTAGCGGAGGGGGTGAGCAGTTCTTC
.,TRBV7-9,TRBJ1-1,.,CASSRPLEEAFF,TGTGCCAGCAGCCGTCCCTTGGAAGAAGCTTTCTTT
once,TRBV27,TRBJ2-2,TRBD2,CASSLTSGSNTGELFF,TGTGCCAGCAGTTTAACTAGCGGGAGCAACACCGGGGAGCTGTTTTTT
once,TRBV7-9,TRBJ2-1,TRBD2,CASSSRTSGSNEQFF,TGTGCCAGCAGCTCCCGGACTAGCGGGAGCAATGAGCAGTTCTTC
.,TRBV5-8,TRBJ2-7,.,CASSLGLNVYEQYF,TGTGCCAGCAGCTTGGGCCTAAATGTCTACGAGCAGTACTTC
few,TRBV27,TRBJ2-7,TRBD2,CASAVSSGIYEQYF,TGTGCCAGCGCGGTGTCTAGCGGAATCTACGAGCAGTACTTC
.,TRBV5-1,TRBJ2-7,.,CASETGTPYEQYF,TGCGCCAGCGAAACAGGGACCCCCTACGAGCAGTACTTC
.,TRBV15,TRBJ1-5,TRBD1,CATSRDLGQRLNQPQHF,TGTGCCACCAGCAGAGATCTGGGACAGCGATTAAATCAGCCCCAGCATTTT
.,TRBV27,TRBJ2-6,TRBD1,CASSFRGQGSGANVLTF,TGTGCCAGCAGTTTTAGGGGACAGGGGTCTGGGGCCAACGTCCTGACTTTC
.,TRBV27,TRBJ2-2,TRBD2,CASSPIHGLAVTGELFF,TGTGCCAGCAGCCCTATACACGGACTAGCAGTCACCGGGGAGCTGTTTTTT
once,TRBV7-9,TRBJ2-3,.,CASSLQAGVRTDTQYF,TGTGCCAGCAGCTTACAAGCTGGAGTGAGGACAGATACGCAGTATTTT
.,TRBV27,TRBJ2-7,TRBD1,CASSLSGTGSYEQYF,TGTGCCAGCAGTTTGTCCGGGACAGGGAGTTACGAGCAGTACTTC
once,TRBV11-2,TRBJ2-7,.,CASSNGRDTNEQYF,TGTGCCAGCAGCAACGGGCGGGATACGAACGAGCAGTACTTC
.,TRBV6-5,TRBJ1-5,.,CASSPGHKNQPQHF,TGTGCCAGCAGCCCGGGACATAAAAATCAGCCCCAGCATTTT